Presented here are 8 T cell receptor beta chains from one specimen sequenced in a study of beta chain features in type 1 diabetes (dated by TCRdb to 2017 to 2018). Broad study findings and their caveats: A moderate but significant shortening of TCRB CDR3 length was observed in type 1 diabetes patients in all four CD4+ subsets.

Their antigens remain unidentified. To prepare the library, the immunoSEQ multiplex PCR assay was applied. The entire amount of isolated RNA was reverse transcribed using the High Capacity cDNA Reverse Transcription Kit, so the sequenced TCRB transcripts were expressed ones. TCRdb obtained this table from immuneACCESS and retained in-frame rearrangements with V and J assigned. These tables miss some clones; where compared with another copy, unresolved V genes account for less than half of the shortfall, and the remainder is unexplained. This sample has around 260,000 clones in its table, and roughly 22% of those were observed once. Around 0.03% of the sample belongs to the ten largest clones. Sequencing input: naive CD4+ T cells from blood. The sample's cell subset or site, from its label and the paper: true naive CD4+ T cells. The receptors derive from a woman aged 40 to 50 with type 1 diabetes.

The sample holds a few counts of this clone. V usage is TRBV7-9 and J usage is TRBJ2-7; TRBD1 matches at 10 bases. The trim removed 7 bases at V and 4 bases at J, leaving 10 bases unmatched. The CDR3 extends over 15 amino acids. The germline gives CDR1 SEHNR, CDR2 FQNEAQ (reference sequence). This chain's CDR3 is CASNSPGTGVYEQYF. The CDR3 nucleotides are TGTGCCAGCAACTCGCCCGGGACAGGGGTGTACGAGCAGTACTTC.

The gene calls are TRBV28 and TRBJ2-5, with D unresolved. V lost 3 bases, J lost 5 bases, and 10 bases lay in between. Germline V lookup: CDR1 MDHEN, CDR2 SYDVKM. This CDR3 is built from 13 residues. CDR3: CASSFYRRETQYF. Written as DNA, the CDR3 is TGTGCCAGCAGTTTCTACAGAAGGGAGACCCAGTACTTC.

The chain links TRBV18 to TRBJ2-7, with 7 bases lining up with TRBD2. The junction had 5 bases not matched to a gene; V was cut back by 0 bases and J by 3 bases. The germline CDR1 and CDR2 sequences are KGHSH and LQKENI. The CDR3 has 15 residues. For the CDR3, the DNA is TGTGCCAGCTCACCACCCGGACGGGGGGACTACGAGCAGTACTTC. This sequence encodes CASSPPGRGDYEQYF.

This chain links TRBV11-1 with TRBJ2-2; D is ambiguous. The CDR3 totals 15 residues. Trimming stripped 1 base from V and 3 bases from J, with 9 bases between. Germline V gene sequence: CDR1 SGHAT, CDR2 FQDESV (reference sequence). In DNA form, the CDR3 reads TGTGCCAGCAGCTTAGAAATCGGGTACACCGGGGAGCTGTTTTTT. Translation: CASSLEIGYTGELFF.

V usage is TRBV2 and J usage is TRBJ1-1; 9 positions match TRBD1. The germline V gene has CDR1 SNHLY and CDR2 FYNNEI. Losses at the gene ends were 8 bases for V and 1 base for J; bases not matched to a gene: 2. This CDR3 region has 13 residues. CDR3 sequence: CASLDRGNTEAFF. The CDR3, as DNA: TGTGCCAGCTTGGACAGGGGGAACACTGAAGCTTTCTTT. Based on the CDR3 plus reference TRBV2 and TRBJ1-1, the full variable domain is EPEVTQTPSHQVTQMGQEVILRCVPISNHLYFYWYRQILGQKVEFLVSFYNNEISEKSEIFDDQFSVERPDGSNFTLKIRSTKLEDSAMYFCASLDRGNTEAFFGQGTRLTVV.

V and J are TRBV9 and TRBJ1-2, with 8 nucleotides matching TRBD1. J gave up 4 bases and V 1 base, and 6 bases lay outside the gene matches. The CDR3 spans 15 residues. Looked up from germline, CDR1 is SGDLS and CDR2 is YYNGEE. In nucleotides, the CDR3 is TGTGCCAGCAGCGTACAGGGGGCTAACCCCTATGGCTACACCTTC. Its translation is CASSVQGANPYGYTF.

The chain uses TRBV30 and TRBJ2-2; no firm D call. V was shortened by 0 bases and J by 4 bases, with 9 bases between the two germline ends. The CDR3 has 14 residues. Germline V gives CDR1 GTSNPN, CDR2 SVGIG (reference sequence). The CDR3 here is CAWSVQRRTGELFF. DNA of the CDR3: TGTGCCTGGAGTGTACAGAGACGCACCGGGGAGCTGTTTTTT.

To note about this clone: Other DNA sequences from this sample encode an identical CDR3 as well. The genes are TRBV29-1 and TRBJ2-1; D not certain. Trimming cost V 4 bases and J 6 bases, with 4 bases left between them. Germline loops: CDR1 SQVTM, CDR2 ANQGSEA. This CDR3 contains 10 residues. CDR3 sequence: CSVAGNEQFF. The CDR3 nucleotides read TGCAGCGTTGCCGGCAATGAGCAGTTCTTC.